The 10 T cell receptor beta chains in this list originate from one sample, sequenced in a study of blood T cell repertoires in COVID-19. The protocol was immunoSEQ multiplex PCR, while the TCRdb copy is restricted to in-frame clones and leaves out a portion. The sample carries a few hundred thousand clones, around 90% recorded once. Sequenced: peripheral blood. The receptors stem from a woman aged 30 to 39 with COVID-19, enrolled during active disease.

The V and J genes are TRBV7-2 and TRBJ2-3; a possible D gene is TRBD2 (5 bases). The CDR3 runs 15 residues. Germline V gives CDR1 SGHTA, CDR2 FQGNSA. Deletions cut 1 base from V and 2 bases from J, with 10 bases between. This CDR3 is CASSLGRVLTDTQYF. Here the CDR3 DNA reads TGTGCCAGCAGCTTAGGGCGGGTCCTCACAGATACGCAGTATTTT.

The chain couples TRBV4-3 to TRBJ2-1, with D possibly TRBD1 on 5 matching bases. The germline gives CDR1 LGHNA, CDR2 YSLEER. There are 16 residues in the CDR3. Trimming took off 0 bases at V and 6 bases at J, with 15 bases between the two ends. The CDR3 coding sequence is TGCGCCAGCAGCCAAGATAGCAGGGCTTGGACCAATGAGCAGTTCTTC. Amino acids: CASSQDSRAWTNEQFF.

The chain has TRBV4-1 and TRBJ2-5, with 14 bases lining up with TRBD2. The junction had 7 bases not matched to a gene; V was cut back by 4 bases and J by 0 bases. The CDR3 covers 18 residues. CDR1 is MGHRA, CDR2 YSYEKL, per germline. CDR3 bases: TGCGCCAGCAGCCGGGGACTAGCGGGGGAGGACTACCAAGAGACCCAGTACTTC. Its protein product is CASSRGLAGEDYQETQYF.

The chain carries TRBV5-6 and TRBJ2-7, with 9 nucleotides matching TRBD1. CDR1 and CDR2 (germline): SGHDT, YYEEEE. The CDR3 totals 15 residues. With 6 bases clipped from V and 2 bases from J, the junction kept 9 bases outside the gene matches. CDR3 protein: CASTPGQGLTYEQYF. The CDR3 DNA reads as TGTGCCAGCACCCCGGGACAGGGACTGACCTACGAGCAGTACTTC.

The rearrangement uses TRBV7-9 and TRBJ2-6; D is perhaps TRBD1 (5 bases). Germline V lookup: CDR1 SEHNR, CDR2 FQNEAQ (reference sequence). The CDR3 consists of 16 residues. The V end lost 1 base, the J end lost 0 bases, and 7 bases lay between the germline ends. The CDR3 spells CASSLVRGSGANVLTF. CDR3 DNA sequence: TGTGCCAGCAGCTTAGTAAGGGGCTCTGGGGCCAACGTCCTGACTTTC. Full variable domain (missing parts from reference TRBV7-9 and TRBJ2-6): DTGVSQNPRHKITKRGQNVTFRCDPISEHNRLYWYRQTLGQGPEFLTYFQNEAQLEKSRLLSDRFSAERPKGSFSTLEIQRTEQGDSAMYLCASSLVRGSGANVLTFGAGSRLTVL.

The gene calls are TRBV27 and TRBJ1-2; TRBD1 matches 7 bases. The CDR3 sequence is 13 residues long. CDR1 and CDR2 (germline): MNHEY, SMNVEV (reference sequence). Trimming took 5 bases from V and 4 from J; bases not matched to a gene: 4. CDR3 in DNA: TGTGCCAGCAGTCCCACAGGGGTCTATGGCTACACCTTC. Amino acids: CASSPTGVYGYTF.

Only one count was recorded for this clone. The chain uses TRBV6-2 or TRBV6-3 and TRBJ2-1; 9 bases match TRBD1. The CDR3 totals 14 residues. CDR1 is MNHEY and CDR2 is SVGEGT in the germline V gene. With V trimmed by 5 bases and J by 7 bases, 6 bases remained unmatched. The CDR3 region has the DNA TGTGCCAGCAGTACCTCCGGGACAGGGAATGAGCAGTTCTTC. It yields the protein CASSTSGTGNEQFF.

This clone has a handful of counts. The chain employs TRBV28 and TRBJ2-1, with a tentative D call TRBD2 (5 bases). The CDR3 contains 15 residues. The V gene lost 2 bases and the J gene lost 7 bases, with 15 bases spanning the gap. Germline V gene sequence: CDR1 MDHEN, CDR2 SYDVKM. The CDR3 loop is CASSLPLEGLNEQFF. The CDR3, as DNA: TGTGCCAGCAGTTTACCCCTAGAGGGTTTAAATGAGCAGTTCTTC.

The chain carries TRBV7-6 and TRBJ2-7; a weak D match, TRBD2 (5 bases). Germline values: CDR1 SGHVS, CDR2 FNYEAQ. Trimming took off 4 bases at V and 6 bases at J, with 13 bases between the two ends. CDR3 length: 13 amino acids. CDR3 DNA sequence: TGTGCCAGCAGCTCCGGGAATTTAGGCGAGCAGTACTTC. It specifies CASSSGNLGEQYF.

The chain is built from TRBV5-8 and TRBJ1-6; D might be TRBD1 (6 bases). The CDR3 covers 14 residues. Trimming removed 4 bases from V and 9 bases from J, with 14 bases in between. Per germline, CDR1 SGHTS and CDR2 YDEGEE. The CDR3: CASSQRTVFSPLHF. CDR3 DNA: TGTGCCAGCAGCCAAAGGACAGTCTTTTCACCCCTCCACTTT.